This T cell receptor (beta chain) comes out of a study of technical replicates of blood from several donors. The CDR3 length is 18 residues. Germline V gives CDR1 SGDLS, CDR2 YYNGEE. After removal of 0 bases from V and 0 bases from J, the junction contained 10 bases not matched to a gene. Here immunoSEQ multiplex PCR was the method, and the copy in TCRdb shows in-frame clones only, minus some. The sample carries 74,000 or so clones, approximately 96% recorded once. This chain joins TRBV9 and TRBJ1-1, with TRBD1 matching over 8 bases. The clonotype was recovered from a human donor in good health. The material sequenced was T cells isolated from PBMCs. The CDR3 reads CASSVEGETGQVNTEAFF. Written as DNA, the CDR3 is TGTGCCAGCAGCGTAGAGGGGGAGACGGGACAGGTGAACACTGAAGCTTTCTTT.